This TCR beta chain was identified in a study of blood T cell repertoires in COVID-19. Clones were read by immunoSEQ multiplex PCR, and TCRdb kept only the in-frame ones, dropping some. The sample shows a few hundred thousand clones, 92% of them seen only once. V lost 3 bases and J 4 bases, leaving 18 bases between the germline ends. This CDR3 contains 16 residues. Germline CDR1 is LGHNA and CDR2 is YNFKEQ. What was sequenced was PBMCs or T cells enriched from blood (not recorded which). This chain links TRBV4-2 with TRBJ2-5; a weak D match, TRBD1 (7 bases). This receptor was taken from a woman aged 25 to 39 who had recovered from COVID-19. CDR3 bases: TGTGCCAGCAGCCAGGGACAGCCTTTGGGAGGAGAGACCCAGTACTTC. Translated, it gives CASSQGQPLGGETQYF.